This is a list of T cell receptor beta chains from one sample in a study of blood T cell repertoires in COVID-19. Sequenced by immunoSEQ multiplex PCR; TCRdb stores in-frame clones only, minus some. The table has about 330,000 clones, 80% to 95% seen once. Source material: PBMCs or T cells enriched from blood (not recorded which). The receptors were gathered from a woman aged 25 to 45 who had recovered from COVID-19. The CDR3 runs from the conserved cysteine through the conserved F or W. The D gene is left open where the match is weak. Clone sizes are given selectively: once, few, many, or a class where the clone is expanded.

j_gene: TRBJ2-3; d_gene: TRBD2; v_gene: TRBV28; abundance: NA; CDR3aa: CASRTTSGGPTDTQYF; CDR3nt: TGTGCCAGCAGAACAACTAGCGGGGGACCCACAGATACGCAGTATTTT
j_gene: TRBJ1-4; d_gene: NA; v_gene: TRBV3-1/TRBV3-2; abundance: NA; CDR3aa: CASSQNQGDEKLFF; CDR3nt: TGTGCCAGCAGCCAAAATCAGGGTGATGAAAAACTGTTTTTT
j_gene: TRBJ2-2; d_gene: TRBD1; v_gene: TRBV4-2; abundance: once; CDR3aa: CASSQSGQDELFF; CDR3nt: TGTGCCAGCAGCCAAAGCGGACAGGACGAGCTGTTTTTT
j_gene: TRBJ2-7; d_gene: TRBD1; v_gene: TRBV27; abundance: NA; CDR3aa: CASTYIPGTGAYEQYF; CDR3nt: TGTGCCAGCACCTATATACCCGGGACAGGGGCCTACGAGCAGTACTTC
j_gene: TRBJ1-1; d_gene: NA; v_gene: TRBV2; abundance: NA; CDR3aa: CASLRTANTEAFF; CDR3nt: TGTGCCAGCCTTAGGACAGCCAACACTGAAGCTTTCTTT
j_gene: TRBJ2-2; d_gene: NA; v_gene: TRBV27; abundance: NA; CDR3aa: CASSLEHTGELFF; CDR3nt: TGTGCCAGCAGTTTAGAGCACACCGGGGAGCTGTTTTTT
j_gene: TRBJ1-3; d_gene: NA; v_gene: TRBV2; abundance: NA; CDR3aa: CASSDTGGNTIYF; CDR3nt: TGTGCCAGCAGTGATACCGGTGGAAACACCATATATTTT
j_gene: TRBJ1-2; d_gene: NA; v_gene: TRBV28; abundance: NA; CDR3aa: CASSLYDGGYGYTF; CDR3nt: TGTGCCAGCAGTTTATACGACGGAGGCTATGGCTACACCTTC
j_gene: TRBJ1-2; d_gene: TRBD1; v_gene: TRBV6-1; abundance: NA; CDR3aa: CASSEGQGYGYTF; CDR3nt: TGTGCCAGCAGTGAAGGACAGGGCTATGGCTACACCTTC
j_gene: TRBJ2-5; d_gene: TRBD1; v_gene: TRBV12-5; abundance: NA; CDR3aa: CASGQILGQGIETQYF; CDR3nt: TGTGCTAGTGGTCAAATACTCGGACAGGGGATAGAGACCCAGTACTTC
j_gene: TRBJ1-1; d_gene: NA; v_gene: TRBV10-3; abundance: once; CDR3aa: CAIRDSLNTEAFF; CDR3nt: TGTGCCATCAGGGACAGCTTGAACACTGAAGCTTTCTTT